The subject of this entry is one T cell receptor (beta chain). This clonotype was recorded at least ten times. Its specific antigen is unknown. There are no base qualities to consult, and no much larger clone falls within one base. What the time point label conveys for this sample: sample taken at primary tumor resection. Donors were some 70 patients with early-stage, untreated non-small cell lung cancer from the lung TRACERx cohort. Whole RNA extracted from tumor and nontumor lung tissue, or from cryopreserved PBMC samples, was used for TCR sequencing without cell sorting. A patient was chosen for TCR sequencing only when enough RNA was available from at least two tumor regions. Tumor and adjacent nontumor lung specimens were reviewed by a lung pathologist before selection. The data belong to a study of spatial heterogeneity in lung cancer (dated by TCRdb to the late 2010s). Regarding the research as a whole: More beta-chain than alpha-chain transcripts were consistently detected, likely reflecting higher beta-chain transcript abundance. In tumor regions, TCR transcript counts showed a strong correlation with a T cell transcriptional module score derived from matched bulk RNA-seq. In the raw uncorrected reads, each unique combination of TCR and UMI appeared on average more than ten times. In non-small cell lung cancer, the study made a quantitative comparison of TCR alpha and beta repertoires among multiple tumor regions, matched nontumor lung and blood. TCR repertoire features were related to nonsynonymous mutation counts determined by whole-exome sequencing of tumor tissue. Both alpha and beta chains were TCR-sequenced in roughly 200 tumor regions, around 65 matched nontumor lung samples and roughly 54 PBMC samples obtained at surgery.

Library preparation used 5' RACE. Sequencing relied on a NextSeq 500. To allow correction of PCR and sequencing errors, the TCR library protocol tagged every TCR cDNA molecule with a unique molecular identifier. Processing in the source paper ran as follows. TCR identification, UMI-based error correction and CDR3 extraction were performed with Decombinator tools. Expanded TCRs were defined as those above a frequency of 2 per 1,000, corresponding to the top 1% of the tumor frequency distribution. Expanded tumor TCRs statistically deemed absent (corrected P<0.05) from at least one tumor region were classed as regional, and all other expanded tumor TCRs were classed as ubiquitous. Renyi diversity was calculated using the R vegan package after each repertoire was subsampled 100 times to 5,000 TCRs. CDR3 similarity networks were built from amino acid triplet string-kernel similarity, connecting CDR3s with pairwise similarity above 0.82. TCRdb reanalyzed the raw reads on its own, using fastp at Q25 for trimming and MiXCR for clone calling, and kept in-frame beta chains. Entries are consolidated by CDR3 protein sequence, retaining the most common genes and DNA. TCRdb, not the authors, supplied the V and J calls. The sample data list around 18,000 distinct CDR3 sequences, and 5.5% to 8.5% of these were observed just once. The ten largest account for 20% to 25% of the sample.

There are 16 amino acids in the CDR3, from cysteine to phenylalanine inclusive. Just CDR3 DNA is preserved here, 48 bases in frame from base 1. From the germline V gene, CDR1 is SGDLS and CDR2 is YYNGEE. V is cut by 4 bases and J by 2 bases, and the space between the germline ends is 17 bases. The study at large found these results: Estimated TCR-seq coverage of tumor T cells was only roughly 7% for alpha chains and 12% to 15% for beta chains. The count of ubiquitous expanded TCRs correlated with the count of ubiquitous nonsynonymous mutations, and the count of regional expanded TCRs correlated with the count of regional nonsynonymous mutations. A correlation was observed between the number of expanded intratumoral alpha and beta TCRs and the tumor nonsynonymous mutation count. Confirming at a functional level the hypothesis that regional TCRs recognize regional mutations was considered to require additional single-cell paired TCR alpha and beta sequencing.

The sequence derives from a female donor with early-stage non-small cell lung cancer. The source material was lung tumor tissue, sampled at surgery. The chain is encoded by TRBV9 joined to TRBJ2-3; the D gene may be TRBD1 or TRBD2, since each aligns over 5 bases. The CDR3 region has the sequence CASSLREGTFTDTQYF. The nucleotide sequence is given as TGTGCCAGCAGCTTGCGAGAGGGGACCTTCACAGATACGCAGTATTTT.